A single sample gave rise to the 32 T cell receptor beta chains below, sequenced in a study of blood T cells in healthy people across ages. Sample-barcoded 5' priming and a J-beta primer mix drove a second PCR of about 6 to 11 cycles. MiXCR was run by TCRdb on the 5' RACE reads, yielding one entry per CDR3 protein. The sample contains 780,000 or so distinct CDR3 sequences, more than 50% of which appear only once. The sequencing sample was made of blood. These receptors were obtained from a man aged 35 to 55 in good health.

The rearrangement uses TRBV3-1 and TRBJ2-7; 7 bases line up with TRBD2. V lost 3 bases to trimming and J lost 6 bases; unmatched junction nucleotides: 2. Per the germline V gene, CDR1 is LGHDT and CDR2 is YNNKEL (reference sequence). The CDR3 consists of 12 residues. The CDR3: CASSHGEGEQYF. CDR3 in DNA: TGTGCCAGCAGCCACGGGGAGGGCGAGCAGTACTTC.

The rearrangement joins TRBV6-5 to TRBJ1-3; D remains ambiguous. Germline assignment: CDR1 MNHEY and CDR2 SVGAGI. This CDR3 is 14 amino acids long. V lost 7 bases to trimming and J lost 4 bases, with 14 bases between them. Here the CDR3 DNA reads TGTGCCAGCACATTTGGTGGGAGCGGAAACACCATATATTTT. It yields the protein CASTFGGSGNTIYF.

The chain employs TRBV6-2 or TRBV6-3 and TRBJ2-5; perhaps TRBD1 as D (5 bases). Germline CDR1 is MNHEY and CDR2 is SVGEGT. Deletions cut 2 bases from V and 2 bases from J, with 12 bases between. The CDR3 consists of 15 residues. The CDR3 DNA reads TGTGCCAGCAGTTACAGGGTAGGGGCTCAAGAGACCCAGTACTTC. This gives the protein CASSYRVGAQETQYF.

This clonotype was found a few times. This sequence joins TRBV20-1 and TRBJ1-5; TRBD1 matches 7 bases. V gave up 2 bases and J gave up 2 bases; unmatched junction bases: 3. Per the germline V gene, CDR1 is DFQATT and CDR2 is SNEGSKA (reference sequence). This CDR3 is built from 14 residues. DNA for the CDR3: TGCAGTGCTAGACCAGGGGGAGGCAATCAGCCCCAGCATTTT. Translation: CSARPGGGNQPQHF.

To note about this clonotype: This may be a read error: a much more frequent sequence differs by one nucleotide. This chain connects TRBV13 to TRBJ2-3, with 7 nucleotides matching TRBD1. The CDR3 extends over 17 amino acids. CDR1 and CDR2 from the germline V gene are PRHDT and FYEKMQ (reference sequence). For the CDR3, the DNA is TGTGCCGGCAGGGGGATGGGTGGAAATCACCGCACAGATACGCAGTATTTT. Translation: CAGRGMGGNHRTDTQYF.

The sample holds a few counts of this clonotype. The rearrangement links TRBV20-1 to TRBJ2-3; 13 bases match TRBD2. The CDR3 covers 16 residues. After removal of 0 bases from V and 9 bases from J, the junction contained 9 bases not matched to a gene. Germline lookup yields CDR1 DFQATT and CDR2 SNEGSKA (reference sequence). This chain's CDR3 is CSARDRGLAGADTQYF. In nucleotides, the CDR3 is TGCAGTGCTAGAGATCGAGGACTAGCGGGAGCCGACACGCAGTATTTT.

The J gene is TRBJ2-6, the V gene TRBV15, with D tentatively TRBD2 (6 bases). The germline V gene encodes CDR1 LNHNV and CDR2 YYDKDF (reference sequence). The CDR3 consists of 19 residues. V gave up 5 bases and J gave up 1 base, with 21 bases separating them. CDR3 bases: TGTGCCACCAGCCGACAACCGGGACGGGGAGGTTCTGGGGCCAACGTCCTGACTTTC. Protein product: CATSRQPGRGGSGANVLTF.

This rearrangement joins TRBV25-1 to TRBJ2-1; D gene uncertain. Germline V gene data show CDR1 as MGHDK and CDR2 as SYGVNS. V was shortened by 4 bases and J by 4 bases, with 14 bases between the two germline ends. This CDR3 spans 15 amino acids. The DNA of the CDR3 is TGTGCCAGCAGTGGGTATCGACGGCTTTACAATGAGCAGTTCTTC. Protein product: CASSGYRRLYNEQFF.

The chain joins TRBV11-2 to TRBJ2-3, with D perhaps TRBD1 or TRBD2 (6 bases each). The CDR3 sequence is 15 residues long. V was shortened by 4 bases and J by 4 bases, with 15 bases between the two germline ends. Germline lookup yields CDR1 SGHAT and CDR2 FQNNGV. The CDR3 loop reads CASSSRGGSADTQYF. The CDR3 region has the DNA TGTGCCAGCAGCTCCCGAGGGGGGAGCGCAGATACGCAGTATTTT.

This chain connects TRBV9 to TRBJ2-3; D gene uncertain. CDR1 and CDR2 from the germline V gene are SGDLS and YYNGEE. With 6 bases removed from V and 1 base from J, the gap between germline ends came to 21 bases. The CDR3 covers 17 residues. The CDR3 loop reads CASNRKGLTGGTDTQYF. CDR3 DNA: TGTGCCAGCAACCGAAAGGGTCTTACTGGGGGCACAGATACGCAGTATTTT.

This clonotype came up a few times. This may come from a read error, since a much larger clone is one base off. The chain carries TRBV7-6 and TRBJ2-7, with D possibly TRBD2 on 5 matching bases. The ends were cut back, 1 base at V and 7 bases at J, with 17 bases in the middle. This CDR3 contains 15 residues. Per germline, CDR1 SGHVS and CDR2 FNYEAQ. The CDR3: CASSLGTDLHNEQYF. CDR3 sequence (DNA): TGTGCCAGCAGCTTAGGGACTGACCTCCACAATGAGCAGTACTTC.

This clonotype was counted only a few times. The chain joins TRBV5-1 to TRBJ2-3; 11 bases are a match to TRBD2. In germline, CDR1 is SGHRS, CDR2 YFSETQ. The V segment lost 0 bases and the J segment 4 bases; nucleotides outside the gene matches: 4. This CDR3 is 16 amino acids long. CDR3 protein: CASSLVLAGGADTQYF. The CDR3 region has the DNA TGCGCCAGCAGCTTGGTGCTAGCGGGAGGAGCAGATACGCAGTATTTT.

The CDR3 here is CSAWGGETQYF. For the CDR3, the DNA is TGCAGTGCTTGGGGGGGGGAGACCCAGTACTTC. The chain carries TRBV20-1 and TRBJ2-5, with 7 nucleotides matching TRBD2. The J segment lost 5 bases and the V segment lost 5 bases, leaving 2 bases of the junction unmatched. Germline V gene lookup returns CDR1 DFQATT and CDR2 SNEGSKA (reference sequence). CDR3 length equals 11 residues.

This clonotype was picked up one time. This chain uses TRBV6-6 with TRBJ2-2; 7 bases match TRBD1. Germline CDR1 reads MNHNY; CDR2 reads SVGAGI (reference sequence). The CDR3 loop spans 15 amino acids. After removal of 6 bases from V and 4 bases from J, the junction contained 8 bases not matched to a gene. CDR3 protein: CASRTTGYGTGELFF. The CDR3 nucleotides read TGTGCCAGCAGAACGACAGGGTATGGCACCGGGGAGCTGTTTTTT.

The chain carries TRBV15 and TRBJ2-1; 14 nucleotides line up with TRBD2. There are 16 residues in the CDR3. Germline V gene data show CDR1 as LNHNV and CDR2 as YYDKDF (reference sequence). V lost 3 bases, J lost 9 bases, and 7 bases stayed unmatched. CDR3 DNA: TGTGCCACCAGCAGGCGGACTAGCGGGGGGAATCTTGAGCAGTTCTTC. It encodes CATSRRTSGGNLEQFF.

This clonotype has only a few counts. This chain uses TRBV27 with TRBJ1-2; 7 bases agree with TRBD1. Unmatched junction bases numbered 8, after V lost 0 bases and J lost 10 bases. Germline-derived CDR1 and CDR2 are MNHEY and SMNVEV (reference sequence). The CDR3 has 14 amino acids. The chain's CDR3 is CASSLSQGVLDYTF. In nucleotides, the CDR3 is TGTGCCAGCAGTTTATCGCAGGGGGTTTTGGACTACACCTTC.

The V gene is TRBV27, the J gene TRBJ2-5; possible D gene TRBD2, 7 bases. The length of the CDR3 is 16 residues. Germline assignment: CDR1 MNHEY and CDR2 SMNVEV (reference sequence). The ends were cut back, 1 base at V and 11 bases at J, with 23 bases in the middle. The CDR3 here is CASSLLVAGAYNEQYF. In nucleotides, the CDR3 is TGTGCCAGCAGTTTATTAGTGGCGGGGGCATACAATGAGCAGTACTTC.

The sample holds a few counts of this clonotype. A read error may be the cause here, since a much bigger clone is one base away. The genes are TRBV7-2 and TRBJ2-1, with no clear D. The germline gives CDR1 SGHTA, CDR2 FQGNSA. The CDR3 totals 12 residues. V was pared by 4 bases and J by 6 bases, with 7 bases between. CDR3 DNA sequence: TGTGCCAGCAGCTCACACGGCAATGAGCAGTTCTTC. Amino acid sequence: CASSSHGNEQFF.

V is TRBV13 and J is TRBJ2-2; 13 bases match TRBD2. The CDR3 length is 18 residues. Germline trimming cut 5 bases from V and 0 bases from J; bases unmatched to any gene: 6. Germline assignment: CDR1 PRHDT and CDR2 FYEKMQ (reference sequence). The CDR3 coding sequence is TGTGCCAGCAGCGATACCGGGACTAGCGGGGCGAACACCGGGGAGCTGTTTTTT. Encoded protein: CASSDTGTSGANTGELFF.

V usage is TRBV28 and J usage is TRBJ2-1; D might be TRBD2 (6 bases). From germline, CDR1 is MDHEN and CDR2 SYDVKM. This CDR3 spans 18 amino acids. V gave up 1 base and J gave up 4 bases, with 20 bases separating them. The CDR3 is CASSLYPRRASLYNEQFF. DNA of the CDR3: TGTGCCAGCAGTTTATACCCCCGGAGGGCCTCCTTATACAATGAGCAGTTCTTC.

This clonotype was detected only a few times. The chain recombines TRBV7-2 with TRBJ1-2, with unresolved D. V lost 1 base, J lost 8 bases, and 11 bases lay in between. The germline gives CDR1 SGHTA, CDR2 FQGNSA. The CDR3 runs to 13 residues. In DNA form, the CDR3 reads TGTGCCAGCAGCTTAGAGTGGGGTCTCGGCTACACCTTC. This encodes CASSLEWGLGYTF.

This clonotype was detected ten times or more. The chain uses TRBV7-8 and TRBJ2-5, with 8 bases identical to TRBD1. This CDR3 contains 14 residues. With 5 bases clipped from V and 5 bases from J, the junction kept 7 bases outside the gene matches. Germline CDR1 reads SGHVS; CDR2 reads FQNEAQ. CDR3 coding DNA: TGTGCCAGCAGCCGTGACAGGGGTGAGGAGACCCAGTACTTC. It yields the protein CASSRDRGEETQYF. The whole variable domain, remainder taken from reference TRBV7-8 and TRBJ2-5, is GAGVSQSPRYKVAKRGQDVALRCDPISGHVSLFWYQQALGQGPEFLTYFQNEAQLDKSGLPSDRFFAERPEGSVSTLKIQRTQQEDSAVYLCASSRDRGEETQYFGPGTRLLVL.

The chain combines TRBV6-2 or TRBV6-3 with TRBJ2-7; 9 bases are shared with TRBD2. Germline CDR1 and CDR2: MNHEY and SVGEGT. The CDR3 spans 14 residues. V shed 6 bases, J shed 5 bases, and the junction held 8 bases outside the gene matches. CDR3 nucleotide sequence: TGTGCCAGCAGAGTTAGCGGGAGTTTCAACGAGCAGTACTTC. Translation gives CASRVSGSFNEQYF.

The rearrangement joins TRBV29-1 to TRBJ2-3; no definite D call. The CDR3 has 13 amino acids. Germline CDR1 and CDR2: SQVTM and ANQGSEA. V lost 3 bases, J lost 4 bases, and 11 bases lay in between. CDR3 protein: CSVDGRRSDTQYF. The CDR3 region has the DNA TGCAGCGTTGATGGTCGGAGATCAGATACGCAGTATTTT.

This clonotype has more than one count but fewer than ten. CDR3 in amino acids: CASSGGGQGAQEQFF. CDR3 nucleotides: TGCGCCAGCAGTGGAGGTGGACAGGGGGCGCAAGAGCAGTTCTTC. This sequence joins TRBV10-2 and TRBJ2-1, with 11 bases that match TRBD1. Losses at the gene ends were 4 bases for V and 10 bases for J; bases not matched to a gene: 9. Germline CDR1 and CDR2: WSHSY and SAAADI. CDR3 length: 15 residues.

This sequence joins TRBV7-9 and TRBJ2-1; TRBD2 matches at 11 bases. J gave up 7 bases and V 5 bases, and 7 bases lay outside the gene matches. Germline V CDR1 and CDR2: SEHNR, FQNEAQ (reference sequence). This CDR3 region has 15 residues. CDR3 sequence reads: CASSLGTSGFNEQFF. The DNA of the CDR3 is TGTGCCAGCAGCCTTGGGACTAGCGGATTTAATGAGCAGTTCTTC. The full variable domain, rest sourced from reference TRBV7-9 and TRBJ2-1, is DTGVSQNPRHKITKRGQNVTFRCDPISEHNRLYWYRQTLGQGPEFLTYFQNEAQLEKSRLLSDRFSAERPKGSFSTLEIQRTEQGDSAMYLCASSLGTSGFNEQFFGPGTRLTVL.

The rearrangement uses TRBV20-1 and TRBJ2-1, with D tentatively TRBD1 or TRBD2 (5 bases each). The V gene's germline CDR1 is DFQATT and CDR2 SNEGSKA (reference sequence). Trimming stripped 5 bases from V and 2 bases from J, with 13 bases between. CDR3 length: 14 residues. The CDR3 DNA sequence: TGCAGTGCTCCTCAACTAGGGGCCTACAATGAGCAGTTCTTC. Translated: CSAPQLGAYNEQFF.

This clonotype was observed a few times. The V and J genes are TRBV5-8 and TRBJ2-3; TRBD2 aligns across 10 bases. The length of the CDR3 is 14 residues. CDR1 is SGHTS, CDR2 YDEGEE, per germline. V dropped 4 bases and J dropped 14; count of bases not matched to a gene: 13. The CDR3 here is CASSQNLAGASGYF. For the CDR3, the DNA is TGTGCCAGCAGCCAGAACCTAGCGGGGGCCTCTGGGTATTTT.

This clonotype was observed a handful of times. The chain combines TRBV29-1 with TRBJ2-4; tentatively, D is TRBD2 (6 bases). The CDR3 spans 11 residues. Per germline, CDR1 SQVTM and CDR2 ANQGSEA. V gave up 6 bases and J gave up 10 bases, with 13 bases separating them. The CDR3 sequence is CSVVMGGIQYF. The DNA for the CDR3 is TGCAGCGTCGTTATGGGGGGTATTCAGTACTTC.

The chain recombines TRBV24-1 with TRBJ1-2, with D maybe TRBD1 (5 bases). V was pared by 0 bases and J by 8 bases, with 9 bases between. Germline loops: CDR1 KGHDR, CDR2 SFDVKD. The CDR3 is 13 amino acids. The CDR3 reads CATSDLRGDGYTF. The CDR3 nucleotides are TGTGCCACCAGTGATTTGCGAGGGGACGGCTACACCTTC.

A remark on this clonotype: The junction departs from the called germline gene at one end, perhaps through a read error. The CDR3 protein is CAISRGLAGDYYEQYF. The CDR3 bases are TGTGCCATCAGCCGCGGACTAGCGGGAGACTACTACGAGCAGTACTTC. This sequence joins TRBV3-1 and TRBJ2-7, with 13 positions matching TRBD2. The CDR3 is 16 residues long. Germline lookup yields CDR1 LGHDT and CDR2 YNNKEL (reference sequence).

This clonotype was recorded once. The chain has TRBV5-1 and TRBJ2-4; D ambiguous. The CDR3 is made up of 17 amino acids. The V and J ends lost 0 bases and 0 bases respectively, with 13 bases between them. CDR1 and CDR2 (germline): SGHRS, YFSETQ. The CDR3 DNA reads as TGCGCCAGCAGCTTGGCGACCGCCGAGGTAGCCAAAAACATTCAGTACTTC. This translates into CASSLATAEVAKNIQYF.